A selection of T cell receptor beta chains follows, all from one sample in a study of blood T cell repertoires in COVID-19. Profiling relied on immunoSEQ multiplex PCR, and the TCRdb table lists in-frame clones only, not all of them. The table has over 100,000 clones, about 88% seen once. The sample comprised peripheral blood. The source of these receptors is a man in his forties or fifties with acute or convalescent COVID-19. Both conserved end residues are part of each CDR3. The order of the fields is J gene, V gene, D gene, CDR3 length, CDR3 protein, CDR3 DNA. D genes are given only for firm matches.

TRBJ2-1 | TRBV18 | TRBD1 | 16 | CASSPSLQGLGNEQFF | TGTGCCAGCTCACCTTCCTTACAGGGGCTTGGGAATGAGCAGTTCTTC
TRBJ2-3 | TRBV19 | TRBD1 | 18 | CASSYRRGGTGKTDTQYF | TGTGCCAGTAGTTACAGGAGGGGAGGGACAGGGAAGACAGATACGCAGTATTTT
TRBJ2-3 | TRBV7-9 | NA | 11 | CASSLRDTQYF | TGTGCCAGCAGCTTGCGGGATACGCAGTATTTT
TRBJ2-3 | TRBV11-2 | TRBD1 | 12 | CASSRQGHTQYF | TGTGCCAGCAGCCGACAGGGCCATACGCAGTATTTT
TRBJ2-6 | TRBV19 | TRBD1 | 17 | CASTRRQGAPGANVLTF | TGTGCCAGTACTCGGCGGCAGGGGGCGCCTGGGGCCAACGTCCTGACTTTC
TRBJ1-4 | TRBV5-5 | NA | 8 | CGGEKLFF | TGCGGGGGAGAAAAACTGTTTTTT
TRBJ2-2 | TRBV7-2 | NA | 17 | CASSESLRAVFGGELFF | TGTGCCAGCAGCGAAAGTCTCCGAGCGGTATTCGGCGGGGAGCTGTTTTTT
TRBJ1-6 | TRBV6-5 | TRBD1 | 14 | CASSRTGGDSPLHF | TGTGCCAGCAGCAGAACAGGGGGCGATTCACCCCTCCACTTT
TRBJ2-5 | TRBV3-1/TRBV3-2 | TRBD1 | 14 | CATLDRGRQETQYF | TGTGCCACGTTGGACAGGGGGCGCCAAGAGACCCAGTACTTC
TRBJ2-5 | TRBV3-1/TRBV3-2 | TRBD2 | 16 | CASSQRGSGRRETQYF | TGTGCCAGCAGCCAACGGGGAAGCGGGAGGCGAGAGACCCAGTACTTC
TRBJ2-2 | TRBV7-3 | TRBD1 | 15 | CASSLRTGGAGELFF | TGTGCCAGCAGCTTAAGGACAGGGGGTGCCGGGGAGCTGTTTTTT